This TCR beta chain was identified during a study of tumor and adjacent non-tumor tissue in lung cancer. This sample's RNA came from whole unsorted tissue. The library came from three nested PCR rounds adapted from ARM-PCR protocols. TCRdb fed the multiplex PCR reads into MiXCR, producing one record per CDR3 protein. The table lists approximately 65,000 distinct CDR3 sequences, 50% to 60% of them singletons. In regard to this clonotype: Germline is not matched at one junction end, which may reflect a read error.

Germline V gives CDR1 SNHLY, CDR2 FYNNEI. This CDR3 is built from 14 residues. Material for sequencing was lung tumor tissue. The chain joins TRBV2 to TRBJ1-2; tentatively, D is TRBD1 (5 bases). The source of this sequence is a man over 45 with non-small cell lung cancer. CDR3 loop: CASSALGSGIGYAF. CDR3 bases: TGTGCCAGCAGTGCTTTGGGGTCAGGGATTGGCTACGCCTTC.